This section outlines one TCR beta chain sequence together with its context. Its antigen is currently unknown. Profiling relied on immunoSEQ multiplex PCR, and the TCRdb table lists in-frame clones only, not all of them. The profile covers roughly 35,000 clones, with under 85% appearing a single time and about 3.4% taken by the ten largest. The sample is drawn from a study of somatic mutations in cytotoxic T cells in rheumatoid arthritis. Points from the study as a whole: An age-related increase in CD8+ clonality was seen in rheumatoid arthritis patients but not in healthy controls.

Input material: CD8+ T cells sorted from blood. This sequence originates from a man between 35 and 55 years old in good health.

Written as DNA, the CDR3 is TGCGCCAGCAGCTCATCAGCAGACGCTAACTATGGCTACACCTTC. It encodes CASSSSADANYGYTF. V and J are TRBV4-1 and TRBJ1-2; no definite D call. V lost 5 bases, J lost 0 bases, and 13 bases lay in between. This CDR3 is built from 15 residues. Germline values: CDR1 MGHRA, CDR2 YSYEKL.